Described below is a single T cell receptor beta chain sequence and its context. Its target is not known. This CDR3 has 15 residues. Germline V gene data show CDR1 as SGHTA and CDR2 as FQGNSA. V lost 6 bases, J lost 5 bases, and 17 bases lay in between. The source of the sample is a study of Graves' ophthalmopathy and Graves' hyperthyroidism. PBMCs stemmed from around 9.1 ml of fresh peripheral blood. Findings of the study overall: Separation of ophthalmopathy from stable hyperthyroidism was achieved by a 13-signature model, at approximately 87% sensitivity and 70% to 82% specificity. Most thyroid-expanded clonotypes exceeding 0.001 frequency were also found in blood.

Amplifying from RNA transcripts, the study obtained TCR beta CDR3 regions. RT-PCR in the first round used HTBI primers; a second-round multiplex PCR followed. TCRdb re-called the multiplex PCR reads through MiXCR, storing one row per CDR3 protein. The table lists about 500,000 distinct CDR3 sequences, 13% to 15% of them singletons. The source material was blood. The receptor's source is a woman aged 30 to 39 with Graves' ophthalmopathy. The chain recombines TRBV7-2 with TRBJ1-5; D call uncertain. The CDR3 nucleotides are TGTGCCAGCAGTTTACGTCGCAGGCCCGATCAGCCCCAGCATTTT. This sequence encodes CASSLRRRPDQPQHF.